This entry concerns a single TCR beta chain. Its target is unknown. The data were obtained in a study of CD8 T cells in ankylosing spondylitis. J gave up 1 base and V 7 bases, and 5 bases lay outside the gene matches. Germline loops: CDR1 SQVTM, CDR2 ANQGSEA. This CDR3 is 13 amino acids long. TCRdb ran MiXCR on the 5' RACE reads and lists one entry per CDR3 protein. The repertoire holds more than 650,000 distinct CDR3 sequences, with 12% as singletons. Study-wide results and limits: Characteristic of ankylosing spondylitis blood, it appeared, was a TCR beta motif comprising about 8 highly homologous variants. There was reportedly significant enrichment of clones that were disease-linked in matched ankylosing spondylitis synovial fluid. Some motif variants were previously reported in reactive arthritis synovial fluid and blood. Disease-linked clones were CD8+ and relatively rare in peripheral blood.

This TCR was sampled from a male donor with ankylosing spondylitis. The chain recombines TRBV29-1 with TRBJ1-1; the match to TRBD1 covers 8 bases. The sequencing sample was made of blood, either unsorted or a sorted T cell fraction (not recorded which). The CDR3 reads CSGTGTGNTEAFF. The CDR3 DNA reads TGCAGCGGAACCGGGACAGGGAACACTGAAGCTTTCTTT.